Presented here are 17 T cell receptor beta chains from one specimen sequenced in a study of T cell clonality in common variable immunodeficiency. Findings of the study overall: Fewer deletions and N-nucleotide insertions were reportedly seen in common variable immunodeficiency TCR beta sequences.

The antigens for these receptors are not known. This table comes from immunoSEQ multiplex PCR, and its TCRdb copy is limited to in-frame clones, with some not included. This sample shows roughly 30,000 clones and no singletons; approximately 3.5% rests with the ten largest. The specimen sequenced was peripheral blood mononuclear cells. These receptors were collected from a human donor with common variable immunodeficiency.

Points on this clone: The DNA ends 3 residues before the CDR3 does, and the rest of the CDR3 is filled in from the germline J gene. V is TRBV10-3 and J is TRBJ2-1; TRBD2 aligns across 14 bases. V was pared by 6 bases and J by 6 bases, with 1 base of the junction left unmatched. From germline, CDR1 is ENHRY and CDR2 SYGVKD. The CDR3 loop spans 14 amino acids. Incomplete CDR3 DNA: TGTGCCATCAGCGGGACTAGCGGGAGCAATGAG. Protein product: CAISGTSGSNE. The whole CDR3 sequence is CAISGTSGSNEQFF.

The sample holds a few counts of this clone. The read ends 3 residues shy of where the CDR3 ends; the end is completed using the germline J gene. The chain recombines TRBV18 with TRBJ2-1; 7 nucleotides line up with TRBD1. This CDR3 has 14 residues. Germline CDR1 reads KGHSH; CDR2 reads LQKENI. V was clipped by 4 bases and J by 2 bases; unmatched bases: 2. CDR3 sequence reads: CASSRQGAYNEQFF. Partial CDR3 DNA: TGTGCCAGCTCACGACAGGGTGCCTACAATGAG.

Many counts were recorded for this clone. The missing CDR3 end, 3 residues past where the read stops, is filled in from the germline J gene. This chain joins TRBV5-6 and TRBJ2-7, with D uncertain. CDR1 and CDR2 (germline): SGHDT, YYEEEE. V was cut by 0 bases and J by 4 bases, with 8 bases left in between. This CDR3 spans 13 amino acids. The sequenced part of the CDR3 DNA is TGTGCCAGCAGCTTGGACGTAGAGTACGAG. Amino acids: CASSLDVEYE. The complete CDR3 protein is CASSLDVEYEQYF.

Concerning this clone: The read gets to within 3 residues of the CDR3 end, and the germline J gene fills in the rest. The V and J genes are TRBV6-2 or TRBV6-3 and TRBJ2-6; D gene ambiguous. This CDR3 region has 15 residues. Germline V CDR1 and CDR2: MNHEY, SVGEGT. Deletions cut 2 bases from V and 0 bases from J, with 5 bases between. The CDR3 region is CASSYGSSGANVLTF. The CDR3 DNA, read in part, is TGTGCCAGCAGTTACGGCAGCTCTGGGGCCAACGTC.

This chain's CDR3 is CASSSRQGLIYEQYF. The part of the CDR3 DNA that was read is TGTGCCAGCAGCAGCAGACAGGGCCTAATCTACGAG. The rearrangement uses TRBV7-9 and TRBJ2-7; 7 bases are shared with TRBD1. From the germline J gene comes the end of the CDR3, since the read stops 3 residues before it. V was pared by 5 bases and J by 3 bases, with 10 bases of the junction left unmatched. The length of the CDR3 is 15 residues. Germline CDR1 is SEHNR and CDR2 is FQNEAQ (reference sequence).

Ten or more counts support this clone. With the read ending 3 residues before the CDR3 end, the germline J gene is used to fill in that end. This chain joins TRBV5-1 and TRBJ1-5; 10 bases fit TRBD1. CDR3 length: 15 residues. The germline V gene has CDR1 SGHRS and CDR2 YFSETQ. V lost 5 bases to trimming and J lost 9 bases; unmatched junction nucleotides: 11. The CDR3 bases that were read are TGCGCCAGCAGAACCGGGACAGGGGTCGAGGGGCCC. Translating it yields CASRTGTGVEGP. The entire CDR3 sequence reads CASRTGTGVEGPQHF.

This clone was seen more than once but under ten times. The CDR3 goes on 3 residues after the read ends, and that part is filled in from the germline J gene. The V gene is TRBV7-6, the J gene TRBJ2-1, with 11 bases identical to TRBD2. Germline lookup yields CDR1 SGHVS and CDR2 FNYEAQ. The CDR3 runs 15 residues. Trimming cost V 5 bases and J 6 bases; bases outside gene matches: 6. The sequenced CDR3 bases are TGTGCCAGCAGCGTTAGCGGGGGGGGGTTCAATGAG. This codes for CASSVSGGGFNE. The full CDR3 protein is CASSVSGGGFNEQFF. Based on the CDR3 plus reference TRBV7-6 and TRBJ2-1, the full variable domain is GAGVSQSPRYKVTKRGQDVALRCDPISGHVSLYWYRQALGQGPEFLTYFNYEAQQDKSGLPNDRFSAERPEGSISTLTIQRTEQRDSAMYRCASSVSGGGFNEQFFGPGTRLTVL.

This clone has a count of ten or more. Read data end 3 residues before the CDR3 end; the end is taken from the germline J gene. The V call is TRBV20-1, the J call TRBJ2-7, with 7 bases matching TRBD1. There are 12 residues in the CDR3. Looked up from germline, CDR1 is DFQATT and CDR2 is SNEGSKA (reference sequence). J gave up 0 bases and V 7 bases, and 3 bases lay outside the gene matches. Partial CDR3 DNA: TGCAGTGGAGGGGACAGCTCCTACGAG. This encodes CSGGDSSYE. From start to end, the CDR3 is CSGGDSSYEQYF.

This clone counts as medium-sized. The read is 3 residues too short to cover the CDR3 end, so that end is filled in from the germline J gene. The chain recombines TRBV5-1 with TRBJ1-1; D remains ambiguous. Germline V gene lookup returns CDR1 SGHRS and CDR2 YFSETQ. V lost 2 bases and J 2 bases, leaving 13 bases between the germline ends. The CDR3 sequence is 15 residues long. The part of the CDR3 DNA that was read is TGCGCCAGCAGCTTTGCGTCAGGAGGTAACACTGAA. Its translation is CASSFASGGNTE. From start to end, the CDR3 is CASSFASGGNTEAFF. Using reference TRBV5-1 and TRBJ1-1 for the parts outside the CDR3, the full variable domain is KAGVTQTPRYLIKTRGQQVTLSCSPISGHRSVSWYQQTPGQGLQFLFEYFSETQRNKGNFPGRFSGRQFSNSRSEMNVSTLELGDSALYLCASSFASGGNTEAFFGQGTRLTVV.

This clone was recorded at least ten times. The CDR3 end is not reached by the read, which stops 3 residues before it; the germline J gene fills it in. Other DNA sequences within the sample encode an identical CDR3. The V call is TRBV19, the J call TRBJ2-6; no clear D. Germline V lookup: CDR1 LNHDA, CDR2 SQIVND (reference sequence). There are 16 residues in the CDR3. The ends were cut back, 2 bases at V and 1 base at J, with 9 bases in the middle. The CDR3 DNA, read in part, is TGTGCCAGTAGTATACTCCTTCCTTCTGGGGCCAACGTC. Amino acids: CASSILLPSGANV. In full, the CDR3 reads CASSILLPSGANVLTF.

About this clone itself: Read data end 3 residues before the CDR3 end; the end is taken from the germline J gene. The rearrangement joins TRBV5-6 to TRBJ2-1; 7 positions agree with TRBD2. The germline V gene has CDR1 SGHDT and CDR2 YYEEEE. After removal of 4 bases from V and 6 bases from J, the junction contained 7 bases not matched to a gene. This CDR3 has 14 amino acids. This CDR3 reads CASSPAGTLNEQFF. The sequenced part of the CDR3 DNA is TGTGCCAGCAGCCCAGCGGGAACGCTCAATGAG.

This clone showed up many times. Partial CDR3 DNA: TGTGCCAGCAGAAATGACAGGGGTGAA. This codes for CASRNDRGE. The complete CDR3 protein is CASRNDRGEAFF. The chain uses TRBV5-4 and TRBJ1-1; 8 bases line up with TRBD1. The sequenced fragment ends 3 residues before the CDR3 boundary, so the rest is inferred from the germline J gene. The length of the CDR3 is 12 residues. Germline CDR1 and CDR2: SGHNT and YYREEE (reference sequence). J was trimmed by 7 bases and V by 5 bases; bases with no gene match: 4.

This clone has only a few counts. The missing CDR3 end, 3 residues past where the read stops, is filled in from the germline J gene. The J gene is TRBJ2-3, the V gene TRBV7-3; 10 bases match TRBD1. This CDR3 spans 16 amino acids. Germline loops: CDR1 SGHTA, CDR2 FQGTGA. V gave up 1 base and J gave up 3 bases; unmatched junction bases: 4. The part of the CDR3 DNA that was read is TGTGCCAGCAGCTTAAGGGGACAGGGGACAACAGATACG. Translating it yields CASSLRGQGTTDT. The whole CDR3 sequence reads CASSLRGQGTTDTQYF.

Regarding this clone: The read ends 3 residues before the CDR3 terminus; that terminus is restored from the germline J gene. The chain is built from TRBV6-1 and TRBJ1-6; possibly TRBD1 for D (5 bases). Germline V lookup: CDR1 MNHNS, CDR2 SASEGT. The CDR3 consists of 15 residues. Trimming took off 4 bases at V and 7 bases at J, with 14 bases between the two ends. CDR3: CASSGAQGRNSPLHF. The part of the CDR3 DNA that was read is TGTGCCAGCAGTGGCGCCCAGGGAAGGAATTCACCC.

This clone has ten or more counts. The read ends 3 residues shy of where the CDR3 ends; the end is completed using the germline J gene. V usage is TRBV18 and J usage is TRBJ1-1; no clear D. The ends were cut back, 0 bases at V and 4 bases at J, with 9 bases in the middle. This CDR3 comprises 14 residues. The germline gives CDR1 KGHSH, CDR2 LQKENI. The CDR3 sequence: CASSPPAFTTEAFF. The CDR3 DNA, read in part, is TGTGCCAGCTCACCACCGGCCTTTACCACTGAA.

This clone was seen many times. The sequence runs out 3 residues before the end of the CDR3; the remainder is reconstructed from the germline J gene. This sequence joins TRBV5-6 and TRBJ1-2, with D maybe TRBD1 (6 bases). CDR3 length: 12 residues. The germline CDR1 and CDR2 sequences are SGHDT and YYEEEE. The CDR3 here is CASRQGFGGYTF. Incomplete CDR3 DNA: TGTGCCAGCAGGCAGGGGTTCGGCGGC. The whole variable domain, remainder taken from reference TRBV5-6 and TRBJ1-2, is DAGVTQSPTHLIKTRGQQVTLRCSPKSGHDTVSWYQQALGQGPQFIFQYYEEEERQRGNFPDRFSGHQFPNYSSELNVNALLLGDSALYLCASRQGFGGYTFGSGTRLTVV.

This clone was seen at least ten times. Read data end 3 residues before the CDR3 end; the end is taken from the germline J gene. The genes are TRBV6-1 and TRBJ2-7; the D is unclear. The germline CDR1 and CDR2 sequences are MNHNS and SASEGT. Trimming stripped 5 bases from V and 0 bases from J, with 11 bases between. The CDR3 loop spans 14 amino acids. The CDR3 region is CASSKGPVSYEQYF. The sequenced CDR3 bases are TGTGCCAGCAGTAAAGGGCCAGTCTCCTACGAG.